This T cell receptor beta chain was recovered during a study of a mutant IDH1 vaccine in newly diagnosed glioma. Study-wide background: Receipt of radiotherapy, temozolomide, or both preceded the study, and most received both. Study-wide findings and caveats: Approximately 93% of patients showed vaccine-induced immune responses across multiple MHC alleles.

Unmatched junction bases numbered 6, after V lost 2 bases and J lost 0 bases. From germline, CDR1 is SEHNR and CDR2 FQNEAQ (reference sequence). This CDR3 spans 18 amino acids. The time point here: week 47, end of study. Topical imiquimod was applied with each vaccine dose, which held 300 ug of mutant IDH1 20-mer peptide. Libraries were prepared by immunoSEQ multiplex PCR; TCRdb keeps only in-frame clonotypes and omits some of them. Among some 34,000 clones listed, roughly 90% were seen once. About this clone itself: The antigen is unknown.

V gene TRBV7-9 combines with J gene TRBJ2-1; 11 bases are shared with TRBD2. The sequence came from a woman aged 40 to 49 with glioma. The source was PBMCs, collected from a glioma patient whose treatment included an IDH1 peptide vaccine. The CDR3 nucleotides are TGTGCCAGCAGCTTAAGGCTAGCGGGAGGACGCTCCTACAATGAGCAGTTCTTC. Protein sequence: CASSLRLAGGRSYNEQFF.